This T cell receptor beta chain was sequenced during a study of cytomegalovirus exposure and HLA in healthy donors. With 60 Vbeta and 13 Jbeta primers, the PCR was carried out. Sequenced by immunoSEQ multiplex PCR; TCRdb stores in-frame clones only, minus some. Of approximately 150,000 clones listed, around 73% are singletons. V was clipped by 3 bases and J by 5 bases; unmatched bases: 6. Germline V lookup: CDR1 LNHDA, CDR2 SQIVND (reference sequence). This CDR3 region has 14 residues. Sequencing was performed on PBMCs. The chain combines TRBV19 with TRBJ2-7; TRBD1 matches at 8 bases. This TCR derives from a woman younger than 35 in good health and CMV-seropositive. CDR3 sequence reads: CASSIGQGIHEQYF. CDR3 in DNA: TGTGCCAGTAGTATCGGACAGGGTATCCACGAGCAGTACTTC.